These 26 T cell receptor beta chains originate from one sample sequenced in a study of response to subunit inactivated influenza vaccine. TCRdb analysed the RT-PCR reads with MiXCR anew, one entry per CDR3 protein. Among under 200,000 distinct CDR3 sequences listed, approximately 12% were seen once. The material was CD8+ T cells sorted from PBMCs, obtained around 25 months after vaccination. The origin of the receptors is a man aged 45 to 75 who received an inactivated influenza vaccine.

The chain links TRBV29-1 to TRBJ2-5; no clear D gene. Germline V lookup: CDR1 SQVTM, CDR2 ANQGSEA. This CDR3 has 14 residues. The CDR3 is CSTATGTRTETQYF. In DNA, the CDR3 is TGCAGTACTGCAACGGGCACACGCACAGAGACCCAGTACTTC. Full variable domain (remainder filled in from reference TRBV29-1 and TRBJ2-5): SAVISQKPSRDICQRGTSLTIQCQVDSQVTMMFWYRQQPGQSLTLIATANQGSEATYESGFVIDKFPISRPNLTFSTLTVSNMSPEDSSIYLCSTATGTRTETQYFGPGTRLLVL.

This clonotype has a handful of counts. This chain joins TRBV15 and TRBJ2-7; no clear D. This CDR3 has 15 amino acids. Germline V CDR1 and CDR2: LNHNV, YYDKDF (reference sequence). V was clipped by 0 bases and J by 0 bases, with 9 bases between them. The CDR3 region has the DNA TGTGCCACCAGCAGAGATCAATTGGGCTCCTACGAGCAGTACTTC. Its translation: CATSRDQLGSYEQYF. Supplemented by reference TRBV15 and TRBJ2-7, the full variable domain reads DAMVIQNPRYQVTQFGKPVTLSCSQTLNHNVMYWYQQKSSQAPKLLFHYYDKDFNNEADTPDNFQSRRPNTSFCFLDIRSPGLGDTAMYLCATSRDQLGSYEQYFGPGTRLTVT.

The J gene is TRBJ2-5, the V gene TRBV21-1; the table calls TRBD1, which could not be checked here. TRBV21-1 is described as a pseudogene. The CDR3 has 15 residues. CDR3 loop: CASSKLGQGKETQYF. In DNA, the CDR3 is TGTGCCAGCAGCAAACTCGGACAGGGCAAAGAGACCCAGTACTTC.

This chain links TRBV6-5 with TRBJ2-3; 8 bases align to TRBD1. After removal of 6 bases from V and 3 bases from J, the junction contained 17 bases not matched to a gene. Looked up from germline, CDR1 is MNHEY and CDR2 is SVGAGI. The CDR3 totals 18 residues. CDR3 protein: CASSLYGQGVFPTDTQYF. CDR3 bases: TGTGCCAGCAGCTTATATGGACAGGGAGTTTTCCCAACAGATACGCAGTATTTT.

This clonotype showed up just a few times. The V gene is TRBV5-6, the J gene TRBJ2-3; 9 nucleotides line up with TRBD1. The CDR3 has 16 residues. V shed 1 base, J shed 5 bases, and the junction held 8 bases outside the gene matches. Germline-derived CDR1 and CDR2 are SGHDT and YYEEEE. The CDR3 DNA follows: TGTGCCAGCAGCTTGCCAACGGGACAGGGCGTAGATACGCAGTATTTT. Amino acids: CASSLPTGQGVDTQYF.

This clonotype turned up a few times. The V and J genes are TRBV2 and TRBJ2-3; no clear D gene. The CDR3 runs to 13 residues. V lost 6 bases to trimming and J lost 3 bases, with 10 bases between them. Per the germline V gene, CDR1 is SNHLY and CDR2 is FYNNEI. The CDR3 here is CASSGTKTDTQYF. CDR3 sequence (DNA): TGTGCCAGCAGCGGCACGAAAACAGATACGCAGTATTTT.

A few counts support this clonotype. Compared with germline, one end of the junction differs, possibly owing to a read error. The rearrangement uses TRBV7-6 and TRBJ2-1, with 9 bases matching TRBD2. Germline V gives CDR1 SGHVS, CDR2 FNYEAQ. The CDR3 is 12 amino acids. CDR3 sequence (DNA): TGTGCCAGCAGCCTAGCGGGGATTGAGCAGTTCTTC. The encoded protein is CASSLAGIEQFF.

This clonotype showed up just a few times. V and J are TRBV29-1 and TRBJ2-7; 8 bases line up with TRBD2. Trimming took 0 bases from V and 2 from J; bases not matched to a gene: 6. The V gene's germline CDR1 is SQVTM and CDR2 ANQGSEA. CDR3 length: 15 amino acids. For the CDR3, the DNA is TGCAGCGTTGAAGATAGAGCGGGAGCTACCTACGAGCAGTACTTC. Translation: CSVEDRAGATYEQYF.

The chain carries TRBV12-3 or TRBV12-4 and TRBJ2-2; D gene ambiguous. Trimming took 2 bases from V and 4 from J, leaving 14 bases between them. The CDR3 is 16 residues long. The CDR3 reads CASSLSLKVRTGELFF. CDR3 in DNA: TGTGCCAGCAGTTTATCCCTCAAAGTCCGCACCGGGGAGCTGTTTTTT.

J is TRBJ2-2 and V is TRBV15; 9 bases fit TRBD1. Germline assignment: CDR1 LNHNV and CDR2 YYDKDF (reference sequence). Germline trimming cut 2 bases from V and 0 bases from J; bases unmatched to any gene: 4. The CDR3 has 17 residues. CDR3 residues: CATSRYRTGANTGELFF. The CDR3 nucleotides are TGTGCCACCAGCAGATACCGGACAGGGGCGAACACCGGGGAGCTGTTTTTT.

This clonotype was counted only a few times. This chain joins TRBV6-5 and TRBJ1-2; D possibly corresponds to TRBD1 (6 bases). The CDR3 covers 14 residues. Per the germline V gene, CDR1 is MNHEY and CDR2 is SVGAGI. V lost 0 bases to trimming and J lost 2 bases, with 7 bases between them. The CDR3 region is CASSYSRGNYGYTF. For the CDR3, the DNA is TGTGCCAGCAGTTACTCTAGGGGGAACTATGGCTACACCTTC.

V gene TRBV30 combines with J gene TRBJ1-2; the D gene is possibly TRBD1 (5 bases). CDR3 length equals 14 residues. The germline CDR1 and CDR2 sequences are GTSNPN and SVGIG (reference sequence). Trimming left V 3 bases short and J 3 bases short, with 14 bases between. CDR3 nucleotides: TGTGCCTGGAGAATGGGGGGAGTTTACTATGGCTACACCTTC. Protein: CAWRMGGVYYGYTF. The whole variable domain, filled in from reference TRBV30 and TRBJ1-2, reads SQTIHQWPATLVQPVGSPLSLECTVEGTSNPNLYWYRQAAGRGLQLLFYSVGIGQISSEVPQNLSASRPQDRQFILSSKKLLLSDSGFYLCAWRMGGVYYGYTFGSGTRLTVV.

V usage is TRBV4-3 and J usage is TRBJ2-7; D unclear. Germline-derived CDR1 and CDR2 are LGHNA and YSLEER. Trimming took 0 bases from V and 0 from J, leaving 9 bases between them. CDR3 length: 15 residues. CDR3 in amino acids: CASSQDTWSSYEQYF. The DNA of the CDR3 is TGCGCCAGCAGCCAAGACACCTGGAGCTCCTACGAGCAGTACTTC.

On this clonotype itself: An end of the junction does not agree with germline; a read error may underlie this. The chain links TRBV20-1 to TRBJ2-7; D remains unclear. Germline V gene lookup returns CDR1 DFQATT and CDR2 SNEGSKA (reference sequence). The CDR3 sequence is 15 residues long. CDR3 region: CCARDFASFHYEQYF. The CDR3 coding sequence is TGCTGTGCTAGAGATTTTGCGAGCTTCCACTACGAGCAGTACTTC.

This sequence joins TRBV7-8 and TRBJ1-4; no firm D call. Germline CDR1 reads SGHVS; CDR2 reads FQNEAQ. The ends were cut back, 2 bases at V and 5 bases at J, with 18 bases in the middle. The CDR3 consists of 17 residues. The CDR3 loop is CASSLWVSSTLNEKLFF. The CDR3 nucleotides are TGTGCCAGCAGCTTATGGGTCAGTTCTACCCTGAATGAAAAACTGTTTTTT.

This chain uses TRBV3-1 with TRBJ2-5, with 10 bases lining up with TRBD2. Trimming took 7 bases from V and 5 from J; bases not matched to a gene: 7. CDR1 and CDR2 from the germline V gene are LGHDT and YNNKEL (reference sequence). This CDR3 spans 14 amino acids. The CDR3 here is CASTLAGASETQYF. The CDR3, as DNA: TGTGCCAGCACTCTAGCGGGAGCGAGCGAGACCCAGTACTTC.

This clonotype has ten or more counts. J is TRBJ2-2 and V is TRBV6-2 or TRBV6-3; D is undetermined. There are 14 residues in the CDR3. Per germline, CDR1 MNHEY and CDR2 SVGEGT. V lost 3 bases and J 4 bases, leaving 9 bases between the germline ends. The CDR3 coding sequence is TGTGCCAGCAGTTATCAGACCTTCACCGGGGAGCTGTTTTTT. This encodes CASSYQTFTGELFF.

The V call is TRBV6-4, the J call TRBJ2-1; D may be TRBD1 (5 bases). The V and J ends lost 5 bases and 7 bases respectively, with 15 bases between them. The CDR3 is made up of 14 amino acids. From germline, CDR1 is MRHNA and CDR2 SNTAGT. The CDR3 protein is CASSYDAGRNEQFF. The CDR3 DNA sequence: TGTGCCAGCAGTTACGACGCAGGGCGGAATGAGCAGTTCTTC.

This chain joins TRBV27 and TRBJ2-7; possibly TRBD2 for D (6 bases). Germline assignment: CDR1 MNHEY and CDR2 SMNVEV (reference sequence). The V end lost 5 bases, the J end lost 4 bases, and 18 bases lay between the germline ends. This CDR3 is built from 15 residues. The CDR3 spells CASSILGQEGYEQYF. DNA for the CDR3: TGTGCCAGCAGTATCCTTGGCCAGGAGGGATACGAGCAGTACTTC.

V gene TRBV27 combines with J gene TRBJ2-2; TRBD2 agrees at 9 bases. Trimming took 3 bases from V and 9 from J; bases not matched to a gene: 8. The germline CDR1 and CDR2 sequences are MNHEY and SMNVEV (reference sequence). The CDR3 spans 15 residues. The CDR3 sequence: CASSFLGGGARELFF. CDR3 DNA sequence: TGTGCCAGCAGTTTTCTGGGCGGGGGGGCAAGGGAGCTGTTTTTT.

Regarding this clonotype: A read error may be the cause here, since a much bigger clone is one base away. This chain uses TRBV12-3 or TRBV12-4 with TRBJ2-1, with no clear D. The CDR3 loop spans 12 amino acids. Between the trimmed V and J ends, which lost 2 bases and 6 bases, there was a span of 5 bases. Here the CDR3 reads CASSLNCNEQFF. CDR3 sequence (DNA): TGTGCCAGCAGTTTAAACTGCAATGAGCAGTTCTTC.

CDR3: CASSGTGVNTGELFF. The CDR3 bases are TGTGCCAGCAGTGGGACAGGGGTGAACACCGGGGAGCTGTTTTTT. This sequence joins TRBV6-2 or TRBV6-3 and TRBJ2-2; 10 bases are shared with TRBD1. Germline V gene lookup returns CDR1 MNHEY and CDR2 SVGEGT. CDR3 length: 15 amino acids. V lost 5 bases to trimming and J lost 1 base; unmatched junction nucleotides: 1.

This rearrangement joins TRBV10-3 to TRBJ2-5, with TRBD2 matching 9 bases. CDR1 is ENHRY and CDR2 is SYGVKD in the germline V gene. This CDR3 spans 11 amino acids. V was pared by 10 bases and J by 4 bases, with 1 base of the junction left unmatched. CDR3: CATLAGETQYF. The CDR3 bases are TGTGCCACACTAGCGGGAGAGACCCAGTACTTC.

This clonotype was observed a handful of times. The chain couples TRBV27 to TRBJ2-7, with D possibly matching TRBD1 (6 bases). The ends were cut back, 5 bases at V and 2 bases at J, with 19 bases in the middle. CDR3 size: 16 residues. Germline CDR1 is MNHEY and CDR2 is SMNVEV (reference sequence). This CDR3 is CASSPRGRGNPYEQYF. The DNA of the CDR3 is TGTGCCAGCAGTCCCCGGGGCAGGGGTAATCCCTACGAGCAGTACTTC.

This chain uses TRBV28 with TRBJ2-2, with TRBD2 matching over 8 bases. Germline V gives CDR1 MDHEN, CDR2 SYDVKM. CDR3 length: 15 residues. J was trimmed by 0 bases and V by 4 bases; bases with no gene match: 1. The CDR3 sequence: CASSSGLANTGELFF. The CDR3 DNA reads TGTGCCAGCAGTTCGGGACTAGCGAACACCGGGGAGCTGTTTTTT.

This clonotype was seen only a few times. The chain recombines TRBV29-1 with TRBJ2-1; D is possibly TRBD1 (6 bases). Trimming took 3 bases from V and 7 from J, leaving 16 bases between them. Germline CDR1 and CDR2: SQVTM and ANQGSEA. The CDR3 loop spans 14 amino acids. The CDR3 protein is CSVEGQGQLNEQFF. CDR3 in DNA: TGCAGCGTTGAGGGGCAGGGGCAGTTGAATGAGCAGTTCTTC.